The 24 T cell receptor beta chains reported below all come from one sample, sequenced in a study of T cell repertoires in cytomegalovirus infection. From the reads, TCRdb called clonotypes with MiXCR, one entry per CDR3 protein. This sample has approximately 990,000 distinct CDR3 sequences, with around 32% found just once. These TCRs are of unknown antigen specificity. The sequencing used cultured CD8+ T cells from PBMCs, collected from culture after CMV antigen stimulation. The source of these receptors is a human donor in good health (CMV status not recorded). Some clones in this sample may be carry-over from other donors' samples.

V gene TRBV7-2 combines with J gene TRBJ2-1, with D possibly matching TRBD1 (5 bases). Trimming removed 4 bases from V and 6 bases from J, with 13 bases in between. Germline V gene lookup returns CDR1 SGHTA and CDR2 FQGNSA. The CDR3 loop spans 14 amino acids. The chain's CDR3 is CASSSRTWGNEQFF. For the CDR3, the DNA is TGTGCCAGCAGCTCCCGGACATGGGGCAATGAGCAGTTCTTC.

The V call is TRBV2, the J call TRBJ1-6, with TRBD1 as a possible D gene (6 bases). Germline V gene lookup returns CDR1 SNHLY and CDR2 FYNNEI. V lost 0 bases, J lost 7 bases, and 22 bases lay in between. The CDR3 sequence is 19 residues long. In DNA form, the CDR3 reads TGTGCCAGCAGTGAAGCGCTTATTGTCTTGGCAGGGGAGAATTCACCCCTCCACTTT. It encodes CASSEALIVLAGENSPLHF.

For the CDR3, the DNA is TGTGCCAGTAGTATAGATTGGATCACGGTGGGCACAGGGAACACCGGGGAGCTGTTTTTT. It is translated as CASSIDWITVGTGNTGELFF. This sequence joins TRBV19 and TRBJ2-2; TRBD1 is a possible D gene (5 bases). The CDR3 extends over 20 amino acids. Germline V gene data show CDR1 as LNHDA and CDR2 as SQIVND (reference sequence). Trimming stripped 0 bases from V and 1 base from J, with 21 bases between.

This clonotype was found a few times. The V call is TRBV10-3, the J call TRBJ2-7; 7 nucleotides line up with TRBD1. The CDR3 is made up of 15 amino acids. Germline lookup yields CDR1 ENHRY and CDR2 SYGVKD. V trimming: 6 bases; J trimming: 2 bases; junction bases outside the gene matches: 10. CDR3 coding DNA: TGTGCCATCAGGACGCCAACAGGGGACACCTACGAGCAGTACTTC. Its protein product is CAIRTPTGDTYEQYF.

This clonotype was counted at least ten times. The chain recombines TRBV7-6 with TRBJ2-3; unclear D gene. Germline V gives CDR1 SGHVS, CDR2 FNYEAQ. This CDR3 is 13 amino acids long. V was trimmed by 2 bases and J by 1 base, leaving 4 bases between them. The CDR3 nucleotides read TGTGCCAGCAGCTTATACGGCACAGATACGCAGTATTTT. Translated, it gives CASSLYGTDTQYF.

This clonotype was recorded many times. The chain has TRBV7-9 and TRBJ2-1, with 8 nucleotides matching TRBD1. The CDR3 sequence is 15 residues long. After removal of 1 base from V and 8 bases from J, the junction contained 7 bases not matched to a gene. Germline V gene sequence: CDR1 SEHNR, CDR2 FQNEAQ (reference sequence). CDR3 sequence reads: CASSLEGQGAYEQFF. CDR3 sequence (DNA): TGTGCCAGCAGCTTAGAAGGGCAGGGGGCTTATGAGCAGTTCTTC.

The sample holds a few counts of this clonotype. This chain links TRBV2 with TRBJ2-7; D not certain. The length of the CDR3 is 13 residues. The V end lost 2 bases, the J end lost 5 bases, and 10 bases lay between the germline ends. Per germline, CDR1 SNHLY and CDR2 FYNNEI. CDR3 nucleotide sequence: TGTGCCAGCAGTGAACTGGCAGTCCACGAGCAGTACTTC. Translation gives CASSELAVHEQYF.

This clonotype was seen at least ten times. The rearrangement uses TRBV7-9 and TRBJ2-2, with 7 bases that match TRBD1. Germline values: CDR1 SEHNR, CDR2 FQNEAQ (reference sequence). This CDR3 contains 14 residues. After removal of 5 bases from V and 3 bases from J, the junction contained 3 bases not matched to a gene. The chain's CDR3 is CASSRTGDTGELFF. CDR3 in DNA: TGTGCCAGCAGCCGGACAGGCGACACCGGGGAGCTGTTTTTT.

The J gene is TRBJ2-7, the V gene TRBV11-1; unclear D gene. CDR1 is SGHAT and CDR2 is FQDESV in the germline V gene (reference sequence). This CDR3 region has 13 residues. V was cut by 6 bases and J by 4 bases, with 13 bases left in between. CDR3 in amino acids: CASSRLPYYEQYV. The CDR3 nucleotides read TGTGCCAGCAGTCGGCTACCCTATTACGAGCAGTACGTC.

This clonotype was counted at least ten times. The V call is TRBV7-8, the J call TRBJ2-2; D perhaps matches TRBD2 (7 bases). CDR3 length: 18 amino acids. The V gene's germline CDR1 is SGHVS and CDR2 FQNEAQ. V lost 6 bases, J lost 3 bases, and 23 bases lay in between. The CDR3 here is CASSLGGLPTYDTGELFF. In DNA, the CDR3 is TGTGCCAGCAGTTTGGGGGGGCTCCCCACCTATGACACCGGGGAGCTGTTTTTT. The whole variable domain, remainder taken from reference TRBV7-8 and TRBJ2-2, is GAGVSQSPRYKVAKRGQDVALRCDPISGHVSLFWYQQALGQGPEFLTYFQNEAQLDKSGLPSDRFFAERPEGSVSTLKIQRTQQEDSAVYLCASSLGGLPTYDTGELFFGEGSRLTVL.

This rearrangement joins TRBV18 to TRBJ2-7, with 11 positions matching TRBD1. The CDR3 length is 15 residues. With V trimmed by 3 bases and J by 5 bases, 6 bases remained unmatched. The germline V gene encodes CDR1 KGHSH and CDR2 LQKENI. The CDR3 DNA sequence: TGTGCCAGCTCACCCCAGGACAGGGGGCGGAACGAGCAGTACTTC. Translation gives CASSPQDRGRNEQYF.

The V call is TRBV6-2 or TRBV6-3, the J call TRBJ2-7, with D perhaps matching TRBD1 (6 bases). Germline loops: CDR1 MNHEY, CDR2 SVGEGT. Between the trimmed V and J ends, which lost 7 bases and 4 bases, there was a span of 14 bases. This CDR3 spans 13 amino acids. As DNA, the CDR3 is TGTGCCAGCAATCCAACAGGGTTATACGAGCAGTACGTC. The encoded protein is CASNPTGLYEQYV.

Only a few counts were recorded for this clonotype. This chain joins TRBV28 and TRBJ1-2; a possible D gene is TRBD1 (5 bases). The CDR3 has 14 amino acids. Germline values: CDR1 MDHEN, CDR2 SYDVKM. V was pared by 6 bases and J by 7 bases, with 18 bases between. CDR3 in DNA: TGTGCCAGCAGCCCCGGGACTTCTTTTTCTGGCTACACCTTC. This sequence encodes CASSPGTSFSGYTF.

The chain's CDR3 is CASLGISQGAGYGYTF. For the CDR3, the DNA is TGTGCCTCCCTGGGGATTTCACAGGGGGCTGGCTATGGCTACACCTTC. The chain couples TRBV27 to TRBJ1-2, with 9 bases identical to TRBD1. The V gene end was trimmed by 11 bases and the J gene end by 4 bases; junction bases not matched to a gene: 17. Germline CDR1 MNHEY, CDR2 SMNVEV (reference sequence). The CDR3 is 16 amino acids.

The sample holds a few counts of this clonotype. CDR3 in DNA: TGCGCCAGCAGCCAAGATAAACTGCCGGACGCTACGAACACCGGGGAGCTGTTTTTT. Translated, it gives CASSQDKLPDATNTGELFF. The rearrangement uses TRBV4-1 and TRBJ2-2; D unresolved. V gave up 0 bases and J gave up 0 bases, with 17 bases separating them. The CDR3 length is 19 residues. Germline CDR1 is MGHRA and CDR2 is YSYEKL.

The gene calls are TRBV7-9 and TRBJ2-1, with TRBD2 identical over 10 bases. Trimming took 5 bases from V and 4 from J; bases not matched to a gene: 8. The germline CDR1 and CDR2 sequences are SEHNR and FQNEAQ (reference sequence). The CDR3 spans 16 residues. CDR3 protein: CASSLVAGGQYNEQFF. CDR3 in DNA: TGTGCCAGCAGCCTCGTAGCGGGGGGACAATACAATGAGCAGTTCTTC.

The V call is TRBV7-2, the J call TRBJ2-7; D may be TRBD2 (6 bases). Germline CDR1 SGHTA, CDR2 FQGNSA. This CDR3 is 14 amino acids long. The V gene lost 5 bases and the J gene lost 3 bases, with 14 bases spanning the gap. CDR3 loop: CASSAGLESYEQYF. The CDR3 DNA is TGTGCCAGCAGCGCGGGGCTCGAGAGCTACGAGCAGTACTTC.

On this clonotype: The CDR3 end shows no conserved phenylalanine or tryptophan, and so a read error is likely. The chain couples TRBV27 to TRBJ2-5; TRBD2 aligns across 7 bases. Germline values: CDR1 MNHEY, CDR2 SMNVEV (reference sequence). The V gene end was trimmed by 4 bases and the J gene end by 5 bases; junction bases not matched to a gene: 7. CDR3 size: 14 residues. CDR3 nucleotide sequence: TGTGCCAGCAGTTCACTGGGAGGGGACGAGACCCAGTACTCC. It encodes CASSSLGGDETQYS.

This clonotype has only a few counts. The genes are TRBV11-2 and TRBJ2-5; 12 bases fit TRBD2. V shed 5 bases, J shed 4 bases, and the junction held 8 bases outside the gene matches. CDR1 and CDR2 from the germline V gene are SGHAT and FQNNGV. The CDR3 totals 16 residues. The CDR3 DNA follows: TGTGCCAGCAGCGCTCGGACTAGCGGGGAACTAGAGACCCAGTACTTC. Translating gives CASSARTSGELETQYF.

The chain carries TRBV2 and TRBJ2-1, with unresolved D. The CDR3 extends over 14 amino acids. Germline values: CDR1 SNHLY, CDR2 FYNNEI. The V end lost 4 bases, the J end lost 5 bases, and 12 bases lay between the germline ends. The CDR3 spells CASSVDFTDNEQFF. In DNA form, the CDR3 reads TGTGCCAGCAGTGTAGACTTTACAGACAATGAGCAGTTCTTC.

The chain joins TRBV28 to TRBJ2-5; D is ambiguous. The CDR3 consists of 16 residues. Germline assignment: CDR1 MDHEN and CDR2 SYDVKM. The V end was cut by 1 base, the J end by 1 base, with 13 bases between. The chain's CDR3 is CASSLLSGGIQETQYF. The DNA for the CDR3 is TGTGCCAGCAGTTTATTGTCTGGTGGGATCCAAGAGACCCAGTACTTC.

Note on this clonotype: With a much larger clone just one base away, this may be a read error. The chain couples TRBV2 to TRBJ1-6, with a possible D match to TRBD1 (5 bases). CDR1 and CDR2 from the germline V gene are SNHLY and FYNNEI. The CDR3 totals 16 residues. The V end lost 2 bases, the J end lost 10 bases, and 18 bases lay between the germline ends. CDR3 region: CASSENDSRLGSPLHF. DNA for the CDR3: TGTGCCAGCAGTGAAAACGACAGCCGCCTGGGGTCACCCCTCCACTTT.

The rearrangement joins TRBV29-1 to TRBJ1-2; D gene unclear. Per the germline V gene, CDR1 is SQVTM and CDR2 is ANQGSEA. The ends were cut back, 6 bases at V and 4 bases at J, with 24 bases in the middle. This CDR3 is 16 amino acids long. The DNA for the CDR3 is TGCAGCGTGCATCACCTTAGCCCGGATTGGCTCTATGGCTACACCTTC. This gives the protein CSVHHLSPDWLYGYTF.

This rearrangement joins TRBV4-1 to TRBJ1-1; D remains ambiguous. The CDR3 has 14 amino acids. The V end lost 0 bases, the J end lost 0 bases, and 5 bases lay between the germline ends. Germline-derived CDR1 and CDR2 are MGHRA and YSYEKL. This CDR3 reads CASSQDTVNTEAFF. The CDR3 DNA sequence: TGCGCCAGCAGCCAAGATACGGTGAACACTGAAGCTTTCTTT.